This T cell receptor beta chain was profiled in a study of T cells after yellow fever vaccination. Between the trimmed V and J ends, which lost 4 bases and 4 bases, there was a span of 18 bases. CDR1 and CDR2 (germline): SGHNT, YYREEE (reference sequence). The CDR3 spans 16 residues. Comment on this clonotype: No antigen is known for it.

Study results and limitations: Though it reached lower strength, the secondary response hit its peak faster, day 5 versus 15. Primary-vaccination clones mostly resurfaced post-booster (nearly 97% CD4, under 90% CD8).

UMIs were added to TCR cDNA along with a universal primer site when it was made by 5'RACE template switching. Each CDR3 protein gets one entry after TCRdb re-called the 5' RACE reads with MiXCR. The profile covers roughly 320,000 distinct CDR3 sequences, with about 10% appearing a single time and approximately 3.3% taken by the ten largest. The V and J genes are TRBV5-4 and TRBJ2-4; D may be TRBD2 (6 bases). Sequencing used CD4+ T cells sorted from PBMCs, obtained 45 days after the yellow fever booster vaccination. The TCR originated in a man younger than 35 who received the YFV17D yellow fever vaccine. The DNA for the CDR3 is TGTGCCAGCAGCCCCGACGGCGGGACTGGAAAAAACATTCAGTACTTC. Its translation is CASSPDGGTGKNIQYF.